These 16 T cell receptor beta chains originate from one sample sequenced in a study of blood T cell repertoires in COVID-19. Assay: immunoSEQ multiplex PCR; the TCRdb copy retains only in-frame clones and omits some. The repertoire holds around 210,000 clones, with approximately 90% as singletons. The specimen sequenced was peripheral blood. The receptors here all came from a man aged 45-65 years with COVID-19, enrolled during active disease.

This clone has just a few counts. This chain uses TRBV19 with TRBJ1-1; TRBD1 matches 8 bases. The trim removed 5 bases at V and 5 bases at J, leaving 4 bases unmatched. Germline V gene lookup returns CDR1 LNHDA and CDR2 SQIVND (reference sequence). This CDR3 spans 13 amino acids. DNA of the CDR3: TGTGCCAGTAGTCCGGGACAGGAGACTGAAGCTTTCTTT. It yields the protein CASSPGQETEAFF. Together with reference TRBV19 and TRBJ1-1, the CDR3 gives the full variable domain: DGGITQSPKYLFRKEGQNVTLSCEQNLNHDAMYWYRQDPGQGLRLIYYSQIVNDFQKGDIAEGYSVSREKKESFPLTVTSAQKNPTAFYLCASSPGQETEAFFGQGTRLTVV.

The rearrangement uses TRBV19 and TRBJ2-1; TRBD2 is a possible D gene (5 bases). This CDR3 spans 15 amino acids. CDR1 is LNHDA and CDR2 is SQIVND in the germline V gene (reference sequence). V lost 3 bases and J lost 2, with 11 bases in between. The CDR3 nucleotides read TGTGCCAGTAGTATGTCTCTAGCCACCTACAATGAGCAGTTCTTC. It yields the protein CASSMSLATYNEQFF.

V and J are TRBV4-1 and TRBJ2-7, with 8 bases fitting TRBD1. The CDR3 totals 12 residues. Germline trimming cut 3 bases from V and 7 bases from J; bases unmatched to any gene: 2. Germline lookup yields CDR1 MGHRA and CDR2 YSYEKL. The CDR3 spells CASSQTGVEQYF. The CDR3 DNA sequence: TGCGCCAGCAGCCAGACAGGGGTGGAGCAGTACTTC.

The chain is built from TRBV2 and TRBJ2-5, with TRBD1 as a possible D gene (5 bases). The CDR3 runs 14 residues. Trimming took 8 bases from V and 5 from J, leaving 18 bases between them. Germline V lookup: CDR1 SNHLY, CDR2 FYNNEI. The CDR3 region is CASLQGAPRETQYF. CDR3 sequence (DNA): TGTGCCAGCCTCCAAGGGGCGCCTAGGGAGACCCAGTACTTC. Combining the CDR3 with reference TRBV2 and TRBJ2-5 gives the whole variable domain EPEVTQTPSHQVTQMGQEVILRCVPISNHLYFYWYRQILGQKVEFLVSFYNNEISEKSEIFDDQFSVERPDGSNFTLKIRSTKLEDSAMYFCASLQGAPRETQYFGPGTRLLVL.

This chain uses TRBV10-3 with TRBJ1-6; 7 bases are shared with TRBD1. This CDR3 spans 14 amino acids. V lost 10 bases, J lost 7 bases, and 10 bases stayed unmatched. Germline V gene data show CDR1 as ENHRY and CDR2 as SYGVKD. The chain's CDR3 is CATRPGQVNSPLHF. The CDR3 bases are TGTGCCACCCGACCTGGACAGGTGAATTCACCCCTCCACTTT.

The J gene is TRBJ2-3, the V gene TRBV15, with TRBD2 identical over 9 bases. Germline CDR1 LNHNV, CDR2 YYDKDF (reference sequence). The CDR3 contains 22 residues. V dropped 0 bases and J dropped 5; count of bases not matched to a gene: 24. CDR3 in amino acids: CATSRDSPDGRLAGGPLDTQYF. DNA for the CDR3: TGTGCCACCAGCAGAGATTCCCCCGACGGACGGCTCGCGGGAGGGCCCTTAGATACGCAGTATTTT.

This chain joins TRBV5-1 and TRBJ1-2; 11 nucleotides align to TRBD1. V trimming: 3 bases; J trimming: 7 bases; junction bases outside the gene matches: 17. Looked up from germline, CDR1 is SGHRS and CDR2 is YFSETQ. The CDR3 extends over 18 amino acids. Here the CDR3 reads CASSSELAGTGGFGGYTF. The CDR3 DNA reads as TGCGCCAGCAGCTCCGAGCTCGCCGGGACAGGGGGGTTCGGTGGCTACACCTTC. The entire variable domain, with the rest obtained from reference TRBV5-1 and TRBJ1-2, is as follows: KAGVTQTPRYLIKTRGQQVTLSCSPISGHRSVSWYQQTPGQGLQFLFEYFSETQRNKGNFPGRFSGRQFSNSRSEMNVSTLELGDSALYLCASSSELAGTGGFGGYTFGSGTRLTVV.

This clone showed up just once. A junction end diverges from the germline sequence, so it may reflect a read error. In nucleotides, the CDR3 is TGTGCTAGCAGCTTAGAAGGCGGGCCGTACAATGAGCAGTTCTTC. It translates to CASSLEGGPYNEQFF. The rearrangement uses TRBV7-7 and TRBJ2-1, with a weak D call TRBD2 (5 bases). This CDR3 contains 15 residues. Per germline, CDR1 SSHAT and CDR2 FNYEAQ (reference sequence).

The gene calls are TRBV27 and TRBJ2-7, with TRBD1 identical over 10 bases. The CDR3 sequence is 16 residues long. Trimming cost V 6 bases and J 2 bases; bases outside gene matches: 10. Looked up from germline, CDR1 is MNHEY and CDR2 is SMNVEV (reference sequence). The CDR3 loop is CASSLKGQGLTYEQYF. As DNA, the CDR3 is TGTGCCAGCAGCCTTAAGGGACAGGGGCTCACCTACGAGCAGTACTTC.

This chain uses TRBV10-3 with TRBJ1-2; D is ambiguous. Trimming pared 4 bases from V and 2 bases from J, leaving 11 bases between. The V gene's germline CDR1 is ENHRY and CDR2 SYGVKD. This CDR3 is built from 14 residues. CDR3 in DNA: TGTGCCATCAGTGTATCGGGGATAAACTATGGCTACACCTTC. It yields the protein CAISVSGINYGYTF.

The chain carries TRBV6-2 or TRBV6-3 and TRBJ2-6; D is perhaps TRBD2 (6 bases). The CDR3 is 18 amino acids. Per the germline V gene, CDR1 is MNHEY and CDR2 is SVGEGT. Trimming took off 2 bases at V and 3 bases at J, with 17 bases between the two ends. The CDR3 DNA follows: TGTGCCAGCAGTTACCCCCCGGGGGACGGGTTTGGGGCCAACGTCCTGACTTTC. Amino acid sequence: CASSYPPGDGFGANVLTF.

The CDR3 reads CASSPRTGTETQYF. The CDR3 DNA reads as TGTGCCAGCTCACCCAGGACAGGGACAGAGACCCAGTACTTC. The rearrangement joins TRBV18 to TRBJ2-5; 8 bases line up with TRBD1. V gave up 3 bases and J gave up 4 bases; unmatched junction bases: 4. The CDR3 extends over 14 amino acids. Germline V gives CDR1 KGHSH, CDR2 LQKENI. The whole variable domain, remainder taken from reference TRBV18 and TRBJ2-5, is NAGVMQNPRHLVRRRGQEARLRCSPMKGHSHVYWYRQLPEEGLKFMVYLQKENIIDESGMPKERFSAEFPKEGPSILRIQQVVRGDSAAYFCASSPRTGTETQYFGPGTRLLVL.

The chain links TRBV3-1 (or the pseudogene TRBV3-2) to TRBJ1-6; possibly TRBD1 for D (6 bases). The CDR3 runs 15 residues. Germline V gene lookup returns CDR1 LGHDT and CDR2 YNNKEL (reference sequence). V dropped 1 base and J dropped 7 bases, with 11 bases sitting between them. The CDR3 coding sequence is TGTGCCAGCAGCCAAGCGACAGGATCAAATTCACCCCTCCACTTT. As protein: CASSQATGSNSPLHF.

The sample holds a few counts of this clone. This chain uses TRBV4-3 with TRBJ2-1, with D perhaps TRBD1 (6 bases). Germline CDR1 LGHNA, CDR2 YSLEER. V was shortened by 1 base and J by 3 bases, with 10 bases between the two germline ends. The CDR3 is 15 amino acids. DNA of the CDR3: TGCGCCAGCAGCCAAGGGGGGCGGGTCTACAATGAGCAGTTCTTC. This gives the protein CASSQGGRVYNEQFF.

This chain links TRBV12-5 with TRBJ2-5, with 7 bases lining up with TRBD2. The CDR3 runs to 17 residues. V lost 6 bases and J lost 2; bases outside the gene matches: 15. Germline CDR1 is LGHNT and CDR2 is FRNRAP. CDR3 loop: CASGTALGGGVQETQYF. In DNA form, the CDR3 reads TGTGCTAGTGGCACTGCGTTGGGCGGGGGAGTTCAAGAGACCCAGTACTTC.

The rearrangement uses TRBV7-3 and TRBJ2-3, with D possibly matching TRBD2 (6 bases). This CDR3 is 17 amino acids long. Germline CDR1 is SGHTA and CDR2 is FQGTGA. V was clipped by 4 bases and J by 0 bases, with 17 bases between them. The CDR3 DNA follows: TGTGCCAGCAGCTCACAGGCCGGGGGTGTCAGCACAGATACGCAGTATTTT. Protein sequence: CASSSQAGGVSTDTQYF.